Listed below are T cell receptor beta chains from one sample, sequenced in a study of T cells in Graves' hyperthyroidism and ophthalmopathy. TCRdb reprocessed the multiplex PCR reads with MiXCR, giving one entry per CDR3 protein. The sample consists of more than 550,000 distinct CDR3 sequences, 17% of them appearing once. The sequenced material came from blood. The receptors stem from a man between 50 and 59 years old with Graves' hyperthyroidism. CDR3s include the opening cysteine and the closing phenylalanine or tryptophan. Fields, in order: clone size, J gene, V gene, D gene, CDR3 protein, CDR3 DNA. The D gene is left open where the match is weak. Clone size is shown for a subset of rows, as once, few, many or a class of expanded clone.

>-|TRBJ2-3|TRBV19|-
CAIGVRGTDTQYF
TGTGCCATTGGCGTGCGGGGCACAGATACGCAGTATTTT
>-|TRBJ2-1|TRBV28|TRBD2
CASSLPPRSKRGPYNEQFF
TGTGCCAGCAGTTTACCCCCGAGGTCCAAGCGGGGGCCTTACAATGAGCAGTTCTTC
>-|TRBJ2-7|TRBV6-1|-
CASSEIGGVGWYYEQYF
TGTGCCAGCAGTGAAATTGGAGGGGTCGGGTGGTACTACGAGCAGTACTTC
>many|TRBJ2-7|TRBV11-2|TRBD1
CASSPVRQGGYEQYF
TGTGCCAGCAGCCCCGTAAGACAGGGCGGATACGAGCAGTACTTC
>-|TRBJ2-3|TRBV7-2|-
CASSFQGGYADTQYF
TGTGCCAGCAGCTTTCAGGGAGGATACGCAGATACGCAGTATTTT
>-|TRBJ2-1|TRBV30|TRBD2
CASSEASGNEQFF
TGTGCCAGCTCGGAGGCTAGCGGGAATGAGCAGTTCTTC
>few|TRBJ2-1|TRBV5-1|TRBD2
CASSLMSGANNEQFF
TGCGCCAGCAGCTTGATGAGCGGGGCCAACAATGAGCAGTTCTTC
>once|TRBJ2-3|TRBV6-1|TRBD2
CASSRSGISTDTQYF
TGTGCCAGCAGTCGAAGCGGGATTAGCACAGATACGCAGTATTTT
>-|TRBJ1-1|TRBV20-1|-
CSAPGGEAFF
TGCAGTGCCCCGGGTGGTGAAGCTTTCTTT
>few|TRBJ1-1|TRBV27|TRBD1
CASRAGQSKNTEAFF
TGTGCCAGCAGGGCGGGACAGTCAAAGAACACTGAAGCTTTCTTT
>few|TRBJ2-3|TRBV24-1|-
CATSDPNSDTQYF
TGTGCCACCAGTGATCCGAACTCAGATACGCAGTATTTT
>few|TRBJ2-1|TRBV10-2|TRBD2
CASSDLSGTSGNEQFF
TGCGCCAGCAGTGACCTATCCGGGACTAGCGGAAATGAGCAGTTCTTC
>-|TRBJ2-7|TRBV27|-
CASRSLNPYEQYF
TGTGCCAGCAGATCACTCAACCCCTACGAGCAGTACTTC
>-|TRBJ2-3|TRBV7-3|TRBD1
CASSRGPVTGGFSTDTQYF
TGTGCCAGCAGCCGCGGCCCAGTGACAGGGGGCTTTAGCACAGATACGCAGTATTTT
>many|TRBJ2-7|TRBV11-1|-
CASSPPGGSNYEQYF
TGTGCCAGCAGCCCCCCTGGGGGGAGTAACTACGAGCAGTACTTC
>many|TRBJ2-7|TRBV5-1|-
CASSLEGSLSYEQYF
TGCGCCAGCAGCTTGGAGGGGTCTCTCTCCTACGAGCAGTACTTC
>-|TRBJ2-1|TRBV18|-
CASSTLPRSRGASYNEQFF
TGTGCCAGCTCAACTCTACCTCGGTCGCGGGGCGCGTCCTACAATGAGCAGTTCTTC
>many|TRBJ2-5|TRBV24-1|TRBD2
CATSDFPGLAGGGEETQYF
TGTGCCACCAGTGATTTCCCGGGACTAGCGGGAGGCGGAGAAGAGACCCAGTACTTC
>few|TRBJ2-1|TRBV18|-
CASSPQSGSYEQFF
TGTGCCAGCTCACCACAGTCAGGATCCTATGAGCAGTTCTTC
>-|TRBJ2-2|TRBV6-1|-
CASNILGTGELFF
TGTGCCAGCAATATACTGGGTACCGGGGAGCTGTTTTTT
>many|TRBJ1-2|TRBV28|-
CASSPDGVRGYTF
TGTGCCAGCAGTCCCGATGGGGTTCGCGGCTACACCTTC
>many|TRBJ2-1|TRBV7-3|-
CASSLTWGQYNEQFF
TGTGCCAGCAGCTTAACGTGGGGGCAGTACAATGAGCAGTTCTTC
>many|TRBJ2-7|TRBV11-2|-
CASSLTVSLRGEQYF
TGTGCCAGCAGCCTCACGGTCTCCCTGAGGGGCGAGCAGTACTTC
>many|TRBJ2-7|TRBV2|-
CASSGFGEGLYEQYF
TGTGCCAGCAGTGGATTCGGTGAGGGGCTGTACGAGCAGTACTTC
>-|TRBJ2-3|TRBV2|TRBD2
CASEGREMGTDTQYF
TGTGCCAGCGAGGGGCGGGAGATGGGCACAGATACGCAGTATTTT
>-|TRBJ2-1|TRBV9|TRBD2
CASSVASGRASSEQFF
TGTGCCAGCAGCGTAGCTAGCGGGAGGGCCTCCAGCGAGCAGTTCTTC
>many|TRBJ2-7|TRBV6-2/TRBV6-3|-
CASITKSSYEQYF
TGTGCCAGCATTACCAAAAGCTCCTACGAGCAGTACTTC
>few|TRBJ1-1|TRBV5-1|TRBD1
CASSLQFGQGGTEAFF
TGCGCCAGCAGCTTGCAATTCGGACAGGGTGGCACTGAAGCTTTCTTT
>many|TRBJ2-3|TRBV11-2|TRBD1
CASSQRTGGTDTQYF
TGTGCCAGCAGCCAACGGACAGGGGGCACAGATACGCAGTATTTT